This record looks at one T cell receptor (beta chain) sequence and its context. Its antigen is not identified. This sample is drawn from a study of cytomegalovirus exposure and HLA in healthy donors. Study results and caveats: Serostatus for CMV was the only available immune exposure information.

Germline loops: CDR1 MDHEN, CDR2 SYDVKM. This CDR3 is 14 amino acids long. The germline V and J ends were trimmed by 3 bases and 0 bases, with 6 bases remaining between them. The PCR was carried out with 60 Vbeta primers and 13 Jbeta primers. Sequencing was performed with immunoSEQ multiplex PCR; in TCRdb, only in-frame clones are kept and a portion is missing. The sample lists over 90,000 clones, roughly four fifths occurring once. Among the donors, all were healthy bone marrow donors. The V and J genes are TRBV28 and TRBJ1-5; D is ambiguous. This sequence was found in a woman aged 55-75 years in good health and CMV-seropositive. The specimen was PBMCs. The CDR3 DNA follows: TGTGCCAGCAGTTTCGGAGATAGCAATCAGCCCCAGCATTTT. This encodes CASSFGDSNQPQHF.